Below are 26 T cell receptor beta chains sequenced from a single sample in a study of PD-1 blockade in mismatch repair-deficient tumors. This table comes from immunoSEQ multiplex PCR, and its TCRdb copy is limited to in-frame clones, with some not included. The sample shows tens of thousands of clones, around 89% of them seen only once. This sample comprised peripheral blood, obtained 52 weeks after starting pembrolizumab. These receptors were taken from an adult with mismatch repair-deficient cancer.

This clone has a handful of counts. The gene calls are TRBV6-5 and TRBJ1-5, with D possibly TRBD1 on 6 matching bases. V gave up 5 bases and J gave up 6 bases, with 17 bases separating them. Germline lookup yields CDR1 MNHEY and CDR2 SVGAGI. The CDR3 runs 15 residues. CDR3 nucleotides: TGTGCCAGCAGTGGGGGTGGGGGCCAAGGTCAGCCCCAGCATTTT. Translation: CASSGGGGQGQPQHF.

Here the CDR3 DNA reads TGCAGCGTTGAATATCGGGCGGGAGGGCCGGTCACAGATACGCAGTATTTT. Residues: CSVEYRAGGPVTDTQYF. The chain combines TRBV29-1 with TRBJ2-3; 9 bases are a match to TRBD2. With 2 bases clipped from V and 2 bases from J, the junction kept 11 bases outside the gene matches. The CDR3 sequence is 17 residues long. CDR1 SQVTM and CDR2 ANQGSEA come from the germline V gene.

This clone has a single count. CDR3 DNA: TGTGCCAGCAGCTTAGGGGGCCCCGGTCAAGAGACCCAGTACTTC. The encoded protein is CASSLGGPGQETQYF. V is TRBV7-2 and J is TRBJ2-5; D is possibly TRBD1 (5 bases). Deletions cut 1 base from V and 2 bases from J, with 11 bases between. Germline V gene lookup returns CDR1 SGHTA and CDR2 FQGNSA. The CDR3 spans 15 residues. Variable domain in full (rest from reference TRBV7-2 and TRBJ2-5): GAGVSQSPSNKVTEKGKDVELRCDPISGHTALYWYRQSLGQGLEFLIYFQGNSAPDKSGLPSDRFSAERTGGSVSTLTIQRTQQEDSAVYLCASSLGGPGQETQYFGPGTRLLVL.

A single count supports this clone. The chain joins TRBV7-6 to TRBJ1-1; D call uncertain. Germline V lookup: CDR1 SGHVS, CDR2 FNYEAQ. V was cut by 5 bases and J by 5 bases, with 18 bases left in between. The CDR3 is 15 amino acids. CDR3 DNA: TGTGCCAGCAGCGTAGAGGTAGAACGAACAACTGAAGCTTTCTTT. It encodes CASSVEVERTTEAFF.

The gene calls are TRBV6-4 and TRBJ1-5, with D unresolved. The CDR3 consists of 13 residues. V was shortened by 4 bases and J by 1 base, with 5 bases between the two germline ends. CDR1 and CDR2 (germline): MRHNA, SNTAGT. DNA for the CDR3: TGTGCCAGCAGTGCGGACAGCAATCAGCCCCAGCATTTT. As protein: CASSADSNQPQHF.

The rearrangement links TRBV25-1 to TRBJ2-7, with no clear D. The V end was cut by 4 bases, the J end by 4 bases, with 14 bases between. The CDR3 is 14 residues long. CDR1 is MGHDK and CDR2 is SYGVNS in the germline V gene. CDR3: CASSGESRGYEQYF. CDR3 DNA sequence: TGTGCCAGCAGTGGTGAGAGTCGAGGTTACGAGCAGTACTTC.

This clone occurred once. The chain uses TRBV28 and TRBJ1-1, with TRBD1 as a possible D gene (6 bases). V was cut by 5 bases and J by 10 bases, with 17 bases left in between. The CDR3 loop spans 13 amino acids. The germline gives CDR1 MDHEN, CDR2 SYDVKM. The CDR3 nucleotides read TGTGCCAGCAGTCCCTCTTACAGGGCGGCAGCTTTCTTT. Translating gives CASSPSYRAAAFF.

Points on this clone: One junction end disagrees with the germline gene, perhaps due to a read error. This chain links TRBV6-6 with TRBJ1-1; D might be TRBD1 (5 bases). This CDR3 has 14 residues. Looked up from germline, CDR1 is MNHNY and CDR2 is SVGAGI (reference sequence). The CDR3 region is CASSGRGKNSEAFF. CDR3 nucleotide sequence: TGTGCCAGCAGCGGGCGGGGCAAGAACTCTGAAGCTTTCTTT.

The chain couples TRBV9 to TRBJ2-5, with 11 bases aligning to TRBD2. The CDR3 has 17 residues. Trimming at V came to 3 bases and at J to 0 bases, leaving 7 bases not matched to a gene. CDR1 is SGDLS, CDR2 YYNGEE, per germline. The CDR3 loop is CASSGDPGLADQETQYF. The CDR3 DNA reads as TGTGCCAGCAGCGGCGACCCGGGACTAGCGGACCAAGAGACCCAGTACTTC.

The chain's CDR3 is CASSVGVSENFKNIQYF. In DNA form, the CDR3 reads TGTGCCAGCAGCGTAGGGGTGTCCGAGAACTTCAAAAACATTCAGTACTTC. V is TRBV9 and J is TRBJ2-4; D is uncertain. The CDR3 covers 17 residues. From germline, CDR1 is SGDLS and CDR2 YYNGEE. Between the trimmed V and J ends, which lost 0 bases and 3 bases, there was a span of 16 bases.

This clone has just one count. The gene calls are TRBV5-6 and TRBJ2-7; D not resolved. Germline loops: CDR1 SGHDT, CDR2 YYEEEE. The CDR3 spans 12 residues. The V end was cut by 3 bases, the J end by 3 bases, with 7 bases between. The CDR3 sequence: CASSYASYEQYF. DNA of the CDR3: TGTGCCAGCAGCTACGCTAGCTACGAGCAGTACTTC.

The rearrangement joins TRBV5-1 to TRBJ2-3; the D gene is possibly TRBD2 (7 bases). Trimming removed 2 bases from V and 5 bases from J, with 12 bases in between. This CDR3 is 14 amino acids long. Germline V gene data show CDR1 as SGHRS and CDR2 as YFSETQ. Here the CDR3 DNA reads TGCGCCAGCAGCTTTGTGGGAGGGGGAGATACGCAGTATTTT. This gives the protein CASSFVGGGDTQYF.

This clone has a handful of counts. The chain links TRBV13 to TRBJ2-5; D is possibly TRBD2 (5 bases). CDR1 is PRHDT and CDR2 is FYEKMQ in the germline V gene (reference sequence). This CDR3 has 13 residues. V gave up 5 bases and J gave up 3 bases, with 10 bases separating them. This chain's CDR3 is CASSIGLEETQYF. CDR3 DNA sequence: TGTGCCAGCAGCATCGGACTCGAAGAGACCCAGTACTTC.

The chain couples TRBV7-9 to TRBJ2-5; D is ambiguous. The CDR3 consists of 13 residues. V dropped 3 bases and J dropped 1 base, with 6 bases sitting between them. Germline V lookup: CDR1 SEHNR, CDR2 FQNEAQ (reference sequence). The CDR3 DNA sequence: TGTGCCAGCAGCTTTGGTCTCCAAGAGACCCAGTACTTC. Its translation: CASSFGLQETQYF.

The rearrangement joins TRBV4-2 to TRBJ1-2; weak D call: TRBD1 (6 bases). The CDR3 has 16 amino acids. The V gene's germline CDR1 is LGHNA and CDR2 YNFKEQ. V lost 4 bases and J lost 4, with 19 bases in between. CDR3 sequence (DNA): TGTGCCAGCAGCCCGGAGGGGGATGGGGGCGGCTATGGCTACACCTTC. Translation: CASSPEGDGGGYGYTF.

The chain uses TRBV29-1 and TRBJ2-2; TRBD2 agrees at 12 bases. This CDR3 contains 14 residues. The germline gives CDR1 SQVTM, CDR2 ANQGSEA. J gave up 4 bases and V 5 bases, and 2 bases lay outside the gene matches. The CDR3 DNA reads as TGCAGCGTTCGGACTAGCGGGACCACCGGGGAGCTGTTTTTT. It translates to CSVRTSGTTGELFF.

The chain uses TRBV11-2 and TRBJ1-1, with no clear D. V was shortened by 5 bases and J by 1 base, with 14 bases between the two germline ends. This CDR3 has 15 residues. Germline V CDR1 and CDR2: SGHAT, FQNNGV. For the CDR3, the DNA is TGTGCCAGCAGCCGGCTTGTCGGCGGGAACACTGAAGCTTTCTTT. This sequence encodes CASSRLVGGNTEAFF.

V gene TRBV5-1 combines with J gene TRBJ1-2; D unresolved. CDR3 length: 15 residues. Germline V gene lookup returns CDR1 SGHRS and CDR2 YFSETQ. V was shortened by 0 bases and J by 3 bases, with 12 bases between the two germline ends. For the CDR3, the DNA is TGCGCCAGCAGCTTGGTGCCCAGTTACCACTATGGCTACACCTTC. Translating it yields CASSLVPSYHYGYTF.

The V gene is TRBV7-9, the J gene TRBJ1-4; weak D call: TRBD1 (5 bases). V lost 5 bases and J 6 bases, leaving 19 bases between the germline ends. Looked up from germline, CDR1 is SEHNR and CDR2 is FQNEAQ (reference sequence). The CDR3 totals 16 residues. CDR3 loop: CASSPGGWEADEKLFF. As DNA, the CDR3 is TGTGCCAGCAGCCCTGGGGGATGGGAGGCGGATGAAAAACTGTTTTTT.

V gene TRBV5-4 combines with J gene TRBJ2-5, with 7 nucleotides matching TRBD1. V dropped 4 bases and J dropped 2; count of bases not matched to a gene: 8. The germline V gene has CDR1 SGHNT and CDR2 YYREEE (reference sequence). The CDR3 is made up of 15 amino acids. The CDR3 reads CASSVPGTAQETQYF. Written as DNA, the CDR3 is TGTGCCAGCAGCGTACCCGGGACAGCACAAGAGACCCAGTACTTC.

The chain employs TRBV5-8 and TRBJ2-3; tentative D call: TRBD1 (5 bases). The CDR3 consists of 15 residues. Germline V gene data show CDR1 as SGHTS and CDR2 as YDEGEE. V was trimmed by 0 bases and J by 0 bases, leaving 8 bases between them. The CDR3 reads CASSLGPGSTDTQYF. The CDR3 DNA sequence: TGTGCCAGCAGCTTGGGTCCAGGGAGCACAGATACGCAGTATTTT.

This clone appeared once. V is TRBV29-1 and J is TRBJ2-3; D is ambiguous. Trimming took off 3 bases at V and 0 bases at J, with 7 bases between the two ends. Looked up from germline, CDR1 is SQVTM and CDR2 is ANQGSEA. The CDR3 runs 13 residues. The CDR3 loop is CSVDEFSTDTQYF. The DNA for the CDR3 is TGCAGCGTTGACGAGTTTAGCACAGATACGCAGTATTTT.

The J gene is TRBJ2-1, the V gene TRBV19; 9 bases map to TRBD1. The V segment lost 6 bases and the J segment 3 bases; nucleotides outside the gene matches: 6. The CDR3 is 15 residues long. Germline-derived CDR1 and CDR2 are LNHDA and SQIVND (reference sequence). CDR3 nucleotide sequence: TGTGCCAGTAGGGCCGGACAGGGGCTCTACAATGAGCAGTTCTTC. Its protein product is CASRAGQGLYNEQFF. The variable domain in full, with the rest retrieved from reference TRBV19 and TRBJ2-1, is DGGITQSPKYLFRKEGQNVTLSCEQNLNHDAMYWYRQDPGQGLRLIYYSQIVNDFQKGDIAEGYSVSREKKESFPLTVTSAQKNPTAFYLCASRAGQGLYNEQFFGPGTRLTVL.

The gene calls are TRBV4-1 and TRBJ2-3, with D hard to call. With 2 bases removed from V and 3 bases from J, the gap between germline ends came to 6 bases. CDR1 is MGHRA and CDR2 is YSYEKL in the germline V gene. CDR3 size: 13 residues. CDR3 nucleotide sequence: TGCGCCAGCAGCCAATTAGCTACAGATACGCAGTATTTT. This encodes CASSQLATDTQYF.

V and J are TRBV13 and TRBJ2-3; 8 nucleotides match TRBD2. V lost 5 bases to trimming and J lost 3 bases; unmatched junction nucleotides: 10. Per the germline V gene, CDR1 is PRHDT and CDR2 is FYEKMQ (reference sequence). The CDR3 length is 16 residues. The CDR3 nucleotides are TGTGCCAGCAGCCCCTCCGGCGGGAGGCGGACAGATACGCAGTATTTT. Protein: CASSPSGGRRTDTQYF.

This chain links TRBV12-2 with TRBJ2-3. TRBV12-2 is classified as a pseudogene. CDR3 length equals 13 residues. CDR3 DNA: TGTGCAAGTCGCCCAAAGGGCCGAGGTACGCAGTATTTT. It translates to CASRPKGRGTQYF.